The entry below describes one TCR beta chain. Here immunoSEQ multiplex PCR was the method, and the copy in TCRdb shows in-frame clones only, minus some. The table has 150,000 to 180,000 clones, about three quarters seen once. This entry belongs to a study of blood T cell repertoires in COVID-19. The germline CDR1 and CDR2 sequences are MDHEN and SYDVKM. The CDR3 sequence is 12 residues long. V was pared by 6 bases and J by 2 bases, with 4 bases between. This TCR came from an elderly man with acute or convalescent COVID-19. The J gene is TRBJ1-4, the V gene TRBV28; D unclear. Specimen: peripheral blood. In DNA form, the CDR3 reads TGTGCCAGCAGGGCTACTAATGAAAAACTGTTTTTT. Its translation: CASRATNEKLFF.